This TCR beta chain was sequenced in a study of T cell responses to AZD1222 COVID-19 vaccine. The CDR3 is made up of 15 amino acids. Germline values: CDR1 MNHNS, CDR2 SASEGT. The ends were cut back, 3 bases at V and 8 bases at J, with 16 bases in the middle. Method: immunoSEQ multiplex PCR; TCRdb's copy keeps in-frame clones and lacks some. The table lists 80,000 to 100,000 clones, 80% to 90% of them singletons. Study-level results: Reportedly, nearly half of unique spike TCRs recognized epitopes outside B.1.351/B.1.1.7 mutations. There were repertoire samples only from the period after the peak T cell response.

Comment on this clone: What it binds is not known.

The source is an adult who received the AZD1222 COVID-19 vaccine. This rearrangement joins TRBV6-1 to TRBJ1-4; a weak D match, TRBD1 (6 bases). Sequenced here: peripheral blood, sampled 28 days after the second AZD1222 dose. The CDR3 loop is CASSDPQGLNEKLFF. CDR3 coding DNA: TGTGCCAGCAGTGACCCACAGGGTTTGAACGAAAAACTGTTTTTT.